This TCR beta chain was sequenced for a study of T cells in localized non-small cell lung cancer. The CDR3 extends over 13 amino acids. V was trimmed by 0 bases and J by 8 bases, leaving 6 bases between them. CDR1 is SGDLS, CDR2 YYNGEE, per germline. Sequencing was performed with immunoSEQ multiplex PCR; in TCRdb, only in-frame clones are kept and a portion is missing. The sample consists of thousands of clones, roughly 29% of them appearing once. This chain uses TRBV9 with TRBJ1-6; D ambiguous. The sample was lung tumor tissue, taken before any cancer treatment. The sequence was collected from a female donor of 60 years or more with stage II squamous cell lung carcinoma. DNA for the CDR3: TGTGCCAGCAGCGTAGAAATGGATTCACCCCTCCACTTT. This gives the protein CASSVEMDSPLHF.